A single sample gave rise to the 28 T cell receptor beta chains below, sequenced in a study of CD8+ T cells in alopecia areata. RNA was extracted and reverse transcribed into cDNA as the sequencing template. The method was immunoSEQ multiplex PCR; TCRdb's version includes in-frame clones alone and lacks a portion of them. The sample carries 150,000 to 200,000 clones, under 80% recorded once. Treatment reported: oral pan-JAK inhibitor, 5-10 mg twice daily. This sample comprised CD4+ T cells sorted from blood, obtained between weeks 47 and 50, from a patient treated with tofacitinib. The origin of the receptors is a human donor with alopecia areata.

This chain connects TRBV7-2 to TRBJ2-1, with 8 nucleotides matching TRBD1. Germline CDR1 reads SGHTA; CDR2 reads FQGNSA. The CDR3 length is 15 residues. With 5 bases clipped from V and 4 bases from J, the junction kept 7 bases outside the gene matches. The CDR3 loop is CASSRGQGGYNEQFF. CDR3 nucleotides: TGTGCCAGCAGCCGCGGACAGGGTGGATACAATGAGCAGTTCTTC. The variable domain in full, completed from reference TRBV7-2 and TRBJ2-1, reads GAGVSQSPSNKVTEKGKDVELRCDPISGHTALYWYRQSLGQGLEFLIYFQGNSAPDKSGLPSDRFSAERTGGSVSTLTIQRTQQEDSAVYLCASSRGQGGYNEQFFGPGTRLTVL.

The chain links TRBV29-1 to TRBJ2-2; D is perhaps TRBD2 (6 bases). This CDR3 is 15 amino acids long. V lost 0 bases and J lost 6, with 14 bases in between. Germline CDR1 reads SQVTM; CDR2 reads ANQGSEA. CDR3 DNA: TGCAGCGTTGAAGATTCCGGGGAGGTATCCGGGGAGCTGTTTTTT. The encoded protein is CSVEDSGEVSGELFF.

Comments on this clone: Other DNA sequences in the sample encode the same CDR3. The chain joins TRBV29-1 to TRBJ1-2; 9 positions agree with TRBD1. V trimming: 4 bases; J trimming: 4 bases; junction bases outside the gene matches: 1. The CDR3 runs 12 residues. Germline CDR1 reads SQVTM; CDR2 reads ANQGSEA. CDR3 region: CSVGGQGYGYTF. The CDR3 DNA reads TGCAGCGTTGGGGGACAGGGCTATGGCTACACCTTC.

This clone occurred a few times. This rearrangement joins TRBV10-3 to TRBJ1-1; D might be TRBD1 (6 bases). Trimming stripped 4 bases from V and 4 bases from J, with 13 bases between. This CDR3 comprises 14 residues. Germline CDR1 is ENHRY and CDR2 is SYGVKD. CDR3: CAISALQGTTEAFF. CDR3 sequence (DNA): TGTGCCATCAGTGCCCTACAGGGCACCACTGAAGCTTTCTTT.

V gene TRBV6-5 combines with J gene TRBJ2-1, with 10 bases matching TRBD1. V lost 6 bases, J lost 4 bases, and 6 bases stayed unmatched. Per germline, CDR1 MNHEY and CDR2 SVGAGI. The CDR3 consists of 15 residues. The CDR3 sequence: CASSPTGGSYNEQFF. The CDR3 DNA reads as TGTGCCAGCAGCCCGACAGGGGGCTCATACAATGAGCAGTTCTTC.

The rearrangement joins TRBV4-1 to TRBJ2-3; unclear D gene. V was pared by 0 bases and J by 3 bases, with 10 bases between. This CDR3 has 15 amino acids. Germline V gives CDR1 MGHRA, CDR2 YSYEKL. CDR3 DNA sequence: TGCGCCAGCAGCCAAGATTCTACGTTGACAGATACGCAGTATTTT. Its protein product is CASSQDSTLTDTQYF.

V gene TRBV25-1 combines with J gene TRBJ1-6; D possibly corresponds to TRBD1 (6 bases). CDR1 and CDR2 (germline): MGHDK, SYGVNS. V lost 3 bases and J 10 bases, leaving 16 bases between the germline ends. The CDR3 sequence is 15 residues long. DNA of the CDR3: TGTGCCAGCAGTGACACTACAGGGAGGGGGTCACCCCTCCACTTT. Translation: CASSDTTGRGSPLHF. Together with reference TRBV25-1 and TRBJ1-6, the CDR3 gives the full variable domain: EADIYQTPRYLVIGTGKKITLECSQTMGHDKMYWYQQDPGMELHLIHYSYGVNSTEKGDLSSESTVSRIRTEHFPLTLESARPSHTSQYLCASSDTTGRGSPLHFGNGTRLTVT.

The rearrangement links TRBV30 to TRBJ2-1; possible D gene TRBD1, 6 bases. Germline CDR1 reads GTSNPN; CDR2 reads SVGIG (reference sequence). CDR3 length equals 15 residues. V shed 2 bases and J shed 0 bases, with 11 bases lying between them. In DNA form, the CDR3 reads TGTGCCTGGAGTCTGGGGGCGAGCTCCTACAATGAGCAGTTCTTC. Its translation is CAWSLGASSYNEQFF.

This sequence joins TRBV5-1 and TRBJ2-3; no clear D. Looked up from germline, CDR1 is SGHRS and CDR2 is YFSETQ. The V end lost 4 bases, the J end lost 0 bases, and 9 bases lay between the germline ends. The CDR3 loop spans 14 amino acids. The CDR3 DNA is TGCGCCAGCAGCCGCACCTCTAGCACAGATACGCAGTATTTT. Protein sequence: CASSRTSSTDTQYF.

The genes are TRBV19 and TRBJ1-1; D not resolved. The CDR3 sequence is 14 residues long. CDR1 LNHDA and CDR2 SQIVND come from the germline V gene (reference sequence). Trimming pared 5 bases from V and 0 bases from J, leaving 10 bases between. CDR3 sequence (DNA): TGTGCCAGTAGTCCCCCACCTCTGAACACTGAAGCTTTCTTT. This sequence encodes CASSPPPLNTEAFF. The complete variable domain, with remaining parts taken from reference TRBV19 and TRBJ1-1, reads DGGITQSPKYLFRKEGQNVTLSCEQNLNHDAMYWYRQDPGQGLRLIYYSQIVNDFQKGDIAEGYSVSREKKESFPLTVTSAQKNPTAFYLCASSPPPLNTEAFFGQGTRLTVV.

The J gene is TRBJ1-1, the V gene TRBV14; tentative D call: TRBD1 (5 bases). Trimming pared 4 bases from V and 1 base from J, leaving 7 bases between. Germline CDR1 and CDR2: SGHDN and FVKESK. There are 13 residues in the CDR3. The CDR3 DNA is TGTGCCAGCAGCCTTGGACAGAACACTGAAGCTTTCTTT. Encoded protein: CASSLGQNTEAFF.

The genes are TRBV29-1 and TRBJ2-5, with D tentatively TRBD1 or TRBD2 (5 bases each). Trimming removed 6 bases from V and 5 bases from J, with 22 bases in between. Germline V CDR1 and CDR2: SQVTM, ANQGSEA. The CDR3 consists of 15 residues. CDR3 sequence: CSVNPREGWRETQYF. CDR3 nucleotide sequence: TGCAGCGTCAACCCCCGTGAGGGGTGGCGGGAGACCCAGTACTTC.

V and J are TRBV5-6 and TRBJ2-7; D gene uncertain. This CDR3 comprises 14 residues. Trimming shortened V by 1 base and J by 2 bases, and 10 bases separated the two germline ends. Germline V lookup: CDR1 SGHDT, CDR2 YYEEEE. CDR3 region: CASSLRALTYEQYF. The DNA of the CDR3 is TGTGCCAGCAGCTTGAGGGCCCTTACCTACGAGCAGTACTTC.

The rearrangement joins TRBV30 to TRBJ1-1; D remains ambiguous. Trimming stripped 0 bases from V and 9 bases from J, with 11 bases between. CDR1 and CDR2 from the germline V gene are GTSNPN and SVGIG (reference sequence). The CDR3 sequence is 12 residues long. CDR3 loop: CAWSVTGGQAFF. CDR3 in DNA: TGTGCCTGGAGTGTAACGGGAGGGCAAGCTTTCTTT.

The chain carries TRBV6-5 and TRBJ2-3; D possibly corresponds to TRBD2 (6 bases). Germline V gene data show CDR1 as MNHEY and CDR2 as SVGAGI. The CDR3 contains 13 residues. V dropped 4 bases and J dropped 8 bases, with 13 bases sitting between them. CDR3 sequence (DNA): TGTGCCAGCAGTTCGCAGGGAGCGGGTACGCAGTATTTT. Protein sequence: CASSSQGAGTQYF.

This clone has only one observation. The CDR3 protein is CASSPQLGANTEAFF. The CDR3 DNA sequence: TGTGCCAGCAGCCCCCAGTTGGGAGCGAACACTGAAGCTTTCTTT. The chain links TRBV9 to TRBJ1-1; D is uncertain. CDR3 length equals 15 residues. Germline CDR1 and CDR2: SGDLS and YYNGEE. V lost 4 bases, J lost 1 base, and 14 bases lay in between.

This chain uses TRBV5-1 with TRBJ2-1; no clear D gene. Trimming took 4 bases from V and 5 from J, leaving 13 bases between them. The CDR3 covers 14 residues. The germline V gene encodes CDR1 SGHRS and CDR2 YFSETQ. The CDR3 nucleotides read TGCGCCAGCAGCCCCGGTACTCAAGACAATGAGCAGTTCTTC. As protein: CASSPGTQDNEQFF.

The chain couples TRBV18 to TRBJ1-1, with 9 bases that match TRBD1. V shed 3 bases, J shed 3 bases, and the junction held 5 bases outside the gene matches. Per the germline V gene, CDR1 is KGHSH and CDR2 is LQKENI. The CDR3 totals 15 residues. In DNA form, the CDR3 reads TGTGCCAGCTCACCGTCGGGACAGGGTCACACTGAAGCTTTCTTT. Translation gives CASSPSGQGHTEAFF.

This clone was seen a few times. V gene TRBV7-2 combines with J gene TRBJ2-5, with TRBD2 identical over 13 bases. The CDR3 consists of 17 residues. V was clipped by 5 bases and J by 2 bases; unmatched bases: 8. Per the germline V gene, CDR1 is SGHTA and CDR2 is FQGNSA. CDR3 region: CASSKGTSGASQETQYF. The CDR3 bases are TGTGCCAGCAGCAAGGGGACTAGCGGGGCGTCACAAGAGACCCAGTACTTC.

The chain has TRBV15 and TRBJ1-2, with TRBD1 matching over 8 bases. Looked up from germline, CDR1 is LNHNV and CDR2 is YYDKDF (reference sequence). The ends lost 6 bases at V and 8 bases at J; junction bases unmatched: 11. There are 14 residues in the CDR3. This CDR3 is CATSLDRDLSGYTF. Written as DNA, the CDR3 is TGTGCCACCAGTTTGGACAGGGACTTGTCCGGCTACACCTTC.

The chain carries TRBV5-6 and TRBJ2-5, with D perhaps TRBD2 (5 bases). CDR1 and CDR2 from the germline V gene are SGHDT and YYEEEE. The CDR3 runs to 14 residues. The V gene lost 4 bases and the J gene lost 5 bases, with 15 bases spanning the gap. The CDR3 region is CASSPVRGTETQYF. Here the CDR3 DNA reads TGTGCCAGCAGCCCGGTCCGGGGAACGGAGACCCAGTACTTC.

This chain links TRBV7-3 with TRBJ2-7; D perhaps matches TRBD2 (6 bases). The CDR3 is made up of 13 amino acids. Trimming took off 11 bases at V and 3 bases at J, with 17 bases between the two ends. Germline CDR1 reads SGHTA; CDR2 reads FQGTGA. In DNA form, the CDR3 reads TGTGCCGGACCCCCCGGCGGGATCTACGAGCAGTACTTC. It is translated as CAGPPGGIYEQYF. Full variable domain (remainder filled in from reference TRBV7-3 and TRBJ2-7): GAGVSQTPSNKVTEKGKYVELRCDPISGHTALYWYRQSLGQGPEFLIYFQGTGAADDSGLPNDRFFAVRPEGSVSTLKIQRTERGDSAVYLCAGPPGGIYEQYFGPGTRLTVT.

The chain employs TRBV6-5 and TRBJ2-4; 8 bases are shared with TRBD2. Trimming at V came to 8 bases and at J to 9 bases, leaving 9 bases not matched to a gene. The germline V gene encodes CDR1 MNHEY and CDR2 SVGAGI. This CDR3 has 13 residues. CDR3 DNA sequence: TGTGCCAGCCTCTCCCCGGGGGGGGGCATTCAGTACTTC. It specifies CASLSPGGGIQYF.

V and J are TRBV4-3 and TRBJ2-5; the D is unclear. Germline values: CDR1 LGHNA, CDR2 YSLEER. The CDR3 spans 13 residues. Trimming shortened V by 4 bases and J by 7 bases, and 13 bases separated the two germline ends. For the CDR3, the DNA is TGCGCCAGCAGCCCGGAAGTAACCGGGACCCAGTACTTC. Translated, it gives CASSPEVTGTQYF.

The rearrangement links TRBV2 to TRBJ2-3; 11 nucleotides line up with TRBD1. Germline lookup yields CDR1 SNHLY and CDR2 FYNNEI. The ends lost 8 bases at V and 13 bases at J; junction bases unmatched: 8. The CDR3 has 12 amino acids. The CDR3 here is CASRGQGALEYF. Written as DNA, the CDR3 is TGTGCCAGCCGAGGACAGGGGGCTTTGGAGTATTTT.

J is TRBJ2-1 and V is TRBV14, with 7 bases that match TRBD2. The CDR3 contains 16 residues. Losses at the gene ends were 0 bases for V and 3 bases for J; bases not matched to a gene: 5. Germline assignment: CDR1 SGHDN and CDR2 FVKESK. Here the CDR3 reads CASSQDLASGYNEQFF. The DNA for the CDR3 is TGTGCCAGCAGCCAAGATCTGGCTAGCGGCTACAATGAGCAGTTCTTC.

This clone was observed a handful of times. The chain is built from TRBV5-6 and TRBJ1-5, with unresolved D. Germline V gene sequence: CDR1 SGHDT, CDR2 YYEEEE. There are 13 residues in the CDR3. V was trimmed by 4 bases and J by 5 bases, leaving 10 bases between them. The CDR3 is CASSKNRDQPQHF. CDR3 in DNA: TGTGCCAGCAGCAAAAATCGAGATCAGCCCCAGCATTTT.

This clone was recorded once. The chain couples TRBV6-1 to TRBJ2-3, with D unclear. The germline V gene has CDR1 MNHNS and CDR2 SASEGT. The V end lost 8 bases, the J end lost 6 bases, and 12 bases lay between the germline ends. The CDR3 has 12 amino acids. The CDR3 sequence: CASHRVADTQYF. CDR3 DNA sequence: TGTGCCAGCCACCGTGTGGCGGATACGCAGTATTTT.